This T cell receptor (beta chain) comes out of a study of response to subunit inactivated influenza vaccine. Study-wide results and caveats: Authors suggested few new T cells are recruited by each seasonal influenza vaccination.

This CDR3 is 15 amino acids long. With 2 bases removed from V and 0 bases from J, the gap between germline ends came to 10 bases. The germline gives CDR1 MNHEY, CDR2 SVGAGI. TCRdb called the RT-PCR reads again in MiXCR, with one record for every CDR3 protein. This repertoire shows 550,000 to 800,000 distinct CDR3 sequences, more than 15% found once; its top ten account for more than 9%. Concerning this clonotype itself: Its matching antigen is unknown.

This specimen consisted of PBMCs from blood, obtained 11 to 12 days after vaccination. The clonotype comes from a man aged 50-59 years who received an inactivated influenza vaccine. The gene calls are TRBV6-5 and TRBJ1-1; D perhaps matches TRBD1 (6 bases). CDR3 nucleotides: TGTGCCAGCAGTTACGGGGGGCCCATGAACACTGAAGCTTTCTTT. Translation gives CASSYGGPMNTEAFF.